This TCR beta chain was obtained from a study of radiation and T cells in renal cell carcinoma. Generated by immunoSEQ multiplex PCR, the TCRdb table keeps only in-frame clones and is missing some. The table shows fewer than 90,000 clones, with 65% to 90% occurring only once. V was cut by 3 bases and J by 0 bases, with 11 bases left in between. CDR3 length: 15 amino acids. Per the germline V gene, CDR1 is MDHEN and CDR2 is SYDVKM. Time point reported: blood 2 weeks post-SBRT. Treatment denoted: 15 Gy SBRT to primary tumor, nephrectomy 4 weeks later. Blood was sampled at baseline, 2 weeks and 4 weeks after SBRT. Clear cell pathology was present in this patient's renal cell carcinoma. Whole-study results and caveats: Top tumor clonotypes rose in blood 2 weeks post-radiation, then contracted.

This clone was seen just once. Its antigen is not known. The specimen comprised blood, sampled from a patient whose treatment included radiotherapy and nephrectomy. This receptor was taken from a woman between 45 and 60 years old with renal cell carcinoma. The chain combines TRBV28 with TRBJ1-2; maybe TRBD1 (5 bases). CDR3 amino acids: CASSFSGRPNYGYTF. The CDR3 coding sequence is TGTGCCAGCAGTTTTTCGGGGCGACCTAACTATGGCTACACCTTC.